This passage covers 10 T cell receptor beta chains from one sample sequenced in a study of cytomegalovirus exposure and HLA in healthy donors. This PCR relied on a set of 60 Vbeta primers and 13 Jbeta primers. Here immunoSEQ multiplex PCR was the method, and the copy in TCRdb shows in-frame clones only, minus some. The table gives 200,000 to 250,000 clones; the top ten clones make up 1.1% of it. The sequenced material came from PBMCs. These receptors all come from a girl aged 2-10 years in good health and CMV-seropositive.

The rearrangement uses TRBV23-1 and TRBJ2-5; unclear D gene. TRBV23-1 falls under the ORF class, with uncertain function. V gave up 4 bases and J gave up 2 bases, with 5 bases separating them. This CDR3 contains 12 residues. CDR3 nucleotides: TGCGCCAGCAGTCGCGGACAAGAGACCCAGTACTTC. Translated: CASSRGQETQYF.

V and J are TRBV14 and TRBJ2-1; 11 bases are shared with TRBD2. The CDR3 extends over 14 amino acids. With V trimmed by 3 bases and J by 15 bases, 10 bases remained unmatched. From germline, CDR1 is SGHDN and CDR2 FVKESK. This CDR3 reads CASSQDLAGGRWFF. DNA for the CDR3: TGTGCCAGCAGCCAGGATCTAGCGGGAGGAAGGTGGTTCTTC.

This chain joins TRBV7-9 and TRBJ2-7; D gene unclear. The CDR3 has 14 residues. Germline lookup yields CDR1 SEHNR and CDR2 FQNEAQ (reference sequence). V shed 5 bases and J shed 2 bases, with 13 bases lying between them. The CDR3 spells CASSPPGRPYEQYF. The CDR3 nucleotides read TGTGCCAGCAGCCCCCCGGGTCGACCCTACGAGCAGTACTTC. Filled out from reference TRBV7-9 and TRBJ2-7, the complete variable domain reads DTGVSQNPRHKITKRGQNVTFRCDPISEHNRLYWYRQTLGQGPEFLTYFQNEAQLEKSRLLSDRFSAERPKGSFSTLEIQRTEQGDSAMYLCASSPPGRPYEQYFGPGTRLTVT.

The V gene is TRBV19, the J gene TRBJ1-1, with unresolved D. The germline CDR1 and CDR2 sequences are LNHDA and SQIVND (reference sequence). This CDR3 is 14 amino acids long. With 5 bases removed from V and 4 bases from J, the gap between germline ends came to 14 bases. CDR3 amino acids: CASSSSVRATEAFF. The CDR3 DNA sequence: TGTGCCAGTAGTTCCTCGGTCCGTGCCACTGAAGCTTTCTTT. The full variable domain, rest sourced from reference TRBV19 and TRBJ1-1, is DGGITQSPKYLFRKEGQNVTLSCEQNLNHDAMYWYRQDPGQGLRLIYYSQIVNDFQKGDIAEGYSVSREKKESFPLTVTSAQKNPTAFYLCASSSSVRATEAFFGQGTRLTVV.

V and J are TRBV6-6 and TRBJ2-2; no definite D call. V lost 0 bases, J lost 1 base, and 9 bases lay in between. Germline values: CDR1 MNHNY, CDR2 SVGAGI (reference sequence). There are 16 residues in the CDR3. The CDR3 DNA follows: TGTGCCAGCAGTTACTCCGGGTTTCGGAACACCGGGGAGCTGTTTTTT. Protein product: CASSYSGFRNTGELFF.

The rearrangement joins TRBV11-3 to TRBJ2-2; D remains unclear. The V and J ends lost 2 bases and 5 bases respectively, with 3 bases between them. CDR3 length: 12 residues. Germline CDR1 SGHNT, CDR2 YENEEA. CDR3 residues: CASSLPTGELFF. The CDR3 DNA reads TGTGCCAGCAGCTTACCTACCGGGGAGCTGTTTTTT.

The V call is TRBV6-1, the J call TRBJ2-7, with 8 bases that match TRBD1. Per the germline V gene, CDR1 is MNHNS and CDR2 is SASEGT. The junction had 9 bases not matched to a gene; V was cut back by 6 bases and J by 2 bases. This CDR3 comprises 15 residues. CDR3 loop: CASRESGTGTYEQYF. The CDR3 DNA sequence: TGTGCCAGCAGGGAATCGGGGACAGGCACCTACGAGCAGTACTTC.

The chain recombines TRBV27 with TRBJ2-5; D perhaps matches TRBD1 (6 bases). Trimming left V 3 bases short and J 2 bases short, with 16 bases between. Germline CDR1 is MNHEY and CDR2 is SMNVEV (reference sequence). This CDR3 has 16 residues. CDR3 protein: CASSFDGQRFQETQYF. The CDR3 DNA follows: TGTGCCAGCAGTTTCGACGGACAGCGCTTTCAAGAGACCCAGTACTTC.

The genes are TRBV7-9 and TRBJ1-4, with D perhaps TRBD1 (6 bases). Germline CDR1 SEHNR, CDR2 FQNEAQ (reference sequence). V was cut by 6 bases and J by 1 base, with 12 bases left in between. The CDR3 totals 15 residues. CDR3 in DNA: TGTGCCAGCAGAAGCTTCAGGGGAACTAATGAAAAACTGTTTTTT. Encoded protein: CASRSFRGTNEKLFF.

V and J are TRBV27 and TRBJ2-7, with D tentatively TRBD2 (6 bases). This CDR3 has 15 amino acids. V gave up 5 bases and J gave up 6 bases, with 20 bases separating them. Germline loops: CDR1 MNHEY, CDR2 SMNVEV (reference sequence). This chain's CDR3 is CASSTRSEGLFEQYF. The CDR3 DNA is TGTGCCAGCAGTACAAGATCGGAGGGCCTCTTCGAGCAGTACTTC.